A selection of T cell receptor beta chains follows, all from one sample in a study of post-analysis software for immune sequencing data. One entry per CDR3 protein results from TCRdb running MiXCR on the PCR reads. Altogether more than 450,000 distinct CDR3 sequences are present, 44% being singletons, with the ten largest covering more than 1.5%. Sequenced sample: blood. All receptors derive from a girl aged 10 to 17 with multiple sclerosis. Both conserved end residues are part of each CDR3. A D gene is named only where the DNA matches it firmly. Expanded clones get a size class; other rows say once, few or many, or leave the size out.

J gene: TRBJ2-1
D gene: -
V gene: TRBV6-6
clone size: -
CDR3 DNA: TGTGCCACGTGCGACACGGGAAGGGGCCCCAATGAGCAGTTCTTC
CDR3 protein: CATCDTGRGPNEQFF

J gene: TRBJ2-1
D gene: -
V gene: TRBV2
clone size: -
CDR3 DNA: TGTGCCGGCTCGACTAGTCCTTACAATGAGCAGTTCTTC
CDR3 protein: CAGSTSPYNEQFF

J gene: TRBJ1-1
D gene: TRBD1
V gene: TRBV7-2
clone size: -
CDR3 DNA: TGTGCCAGCAGTTCCTTGGACAGGGGTAGGGCTGAAGCTTTCTTT
CDR3 protein: CASSSLDRGRAEAFF

J gene: TRBJ2-3
D gene: TRBD2
V gene: TRBV12-3/TRBV12-4
clone size: -
CDR3 DNA: TGTGCCAGCAGACCGGGGGGAAGAAACGCAGATACGCAGTATTTT
CDR3 protein: CASRPGGRNADTQYF

J gene: TRBJ2-1
D gene: -
V gene: TRBV12-3/TRBV12-4
clone size: few
CDR3 DNA: TGTGCCAGCACCGACGGGGGCGGGAGCTCCTACAATGAGCAGTTCTTC
CDR3 protein: CASTDGGGSSYNEQFF

J gene: TRBJ1-6
D gene: TRBD1
V gene: TRBV12-3/TRBV12-4
clone size: -
CDR3 DNA: TGTGCCAGCAGGCCGACAGGGAATAATTCACCCCTCCACTTT
CDR3 protein: CASRPTGNNSPLHF

J gene: TRBJ2-3
D gene: TRBD2
V gene: TRBV24-1
clone size: -
CDR3 DNA: TGTGTCACCAGTGCCTCGGGACTAGCCCCAGATACGCAGTATTTT
CDR3 protein: CVTSASGLAPDTQYF

J gene: TRBJ2-3
D gene: TRBD2
V gene: TRBV5-1
clone size: -
CDR3 DNA: TGCGCCAGCAGGTTCGGGACTAGCGGGAGAACAGATACGCAGTATTTT
CDR3 protein: CASRFGTSGRTDTQYF

J gene: TRBJ1-5
D gene: -
V gene: TRBV10-3
clone size: -
CDR3 DNA: TGTGCCATCAGTGAGACAGCACTTTCCAATCAGCCCCAGCATTTT
CDR3 protein: CAISETALSNQPQHF

J gene: TRBJ1-6
D gene: TRBD1
V gene: TRBV10-3
clone size: few
CDR3 DNA: TGTGCCATCAGCCCGACAGGGTTGACTTCACCCCTCCACTTT
CDR3 protein: CAISPTGLTSPLHF

J gene: TRBJ2-7
D gene: -
V gene: TRBV12-3/TRBV12-4
clone size: -
CDR3 DNA: TGTGCCAGCAGGCAAACAGGGAATCGCTACGAGCAGTACTTC
CDR3 protein: CASRQTGNRYEQYF

J gene: TRBJ2-7
D gene: TRBD1
V gene: TRBV6-6
clone size: few
CDR3 DNA: TGTGCCAGCAGTGCGCGGGACAGGGGTATCTACGAGCAGTACTTC
CDR3 protein: CASSARDRGIYEQYF

J gene: TRBJ2-1
D gene: TRBD2
V gene: TRBV5-1
clone size: -
CDR3 DNA: TGCGCCAACCTATACGCCGTCAGACTAGCCCCCTACAATGAGCAGTTCTTC
CDR3 protein: CANLYAVRLAPYNEQFF

J gene: TRBJ2-2
D gene: -
V gene: TRBV12-3/TRBV12-4
clone size: few
CDR3 DNA: TGTGCCAGCCGAACTAGGAACACCGGGGAGCTGTTTTTT
CDR3 protein: CASRTRNTGELFF

J gene: TRBJ2-1
D gene: TRBD1
V gene: TRBV4-1
clone size: -
CDR3 DNA: TGCGCCAGCAGCCTCCCGGGACAGGGACGTTCCAATGAGCAGTTCTTC
CDR3 protein: CASSLPGQGRSNEQFF

J gene: TRBJ2-7
D gene: -
V gene: TRBV29-1
clone size: -
CDR3 DNA: TGCAGCGTTGGAGAGGGGGACGCAACCTACGAGCAGTACTTC
CDR3 protein: CSVGEGDATYEQYF

J gene: TRBJ1-6
D gene: -
V gene: TRBV12-3/TRBV12-4
clone size: once
CDR3 DNA: TGTGCCAGCAGCCGAATTAAGTCTGGTTCACCCCCCCACTTT
CDR3 protein: CASSRIKSGSPPHF

J gene: TRBJ1-2
D gene: -
V gene: TRBV7-8
clone size: -
CDR3 DNA: TGTGCCAGCAGCTCGCTCCCAGGGGATGGCTACACCTTC
CDR3 protein: CASSSLPGDGYTF

J gene: TRBJ2-1
D gene: -
V gene: TRBV5-5
clone size: -
CDR3 DNA: TGTGCCAGCAGCTTACAGGGTAGAGGGAATGAGCAGTTCTTC
CDR3 protein: CASSLQGRGNEQFF

J gene: TRBJ1-2
D gene: -
V gene: TRBV7-9
clone size: few
CDR3 DNA: TGTGCCAGCAGCGTACAGGGAAACATTAACTATGGCTACACCTTC
CDR3 protein: CASSVQGNINYGYTF

J gene: TRBJ2-7
D gene: TRBD2
V gene: TRBV20-1
clone size: -
CDR3 DNA: TGCAGTGCTAGAGACCCGGGACTAGCGGGGGCCCCTTCCTACGAGCAGTACTTC
CDR3 protein: CSARDPGLAGAPSYEQYF

J gene: TRBJ2-5
D gene: -
V gene: TRBV20-1
clone size: -
CDR3 DNA: TGCAGTGCTACAGGGGTCCCGGAAGAGACCCAGTACTTC
CDR3 protein: CSATGVPEETQYF

J gene: TRBJ2-1
D gene: -
V gene: TRBV6-4
clone size: few
CDR3 DNA: TGTGCCAGCAGTGACTCTGGGGGCTCATCCTACAATGAGCAGTTCTTC
CDR3 protein: CASSDSGGSSYNEQFF

J gene: TRBJ2-3
D gene: TRBD2
V gene: TRBV7-3
clone size: -
CDR3 DNA: TGTGCCAGCAGCTCGGGACTAGCGGGGGTAAGGGGCACAGATACGCAGTATTTT
CDR3 protein: CASSSGLAGVRGTDTQYF

J gene: TRBJ1-4
D gene: TRBD1
V gene: TRBV12-3/TRBV12-4
clone size: -
CDR3 DNA: TGTGCCAGCACAGGACAGGACATTAATGAAAAACTGTTTTTT
CDR3 protein: CASTGQDINEKLFF

J gene: TRBJ1-5
D gene: -
V gene: TRBV4-1
clone size: once
CDR3 DNA: TGCGCCAGCAGACTCTCTGGGGCGGGCAATCAGCCCCAGCATTTT
CDR3 protein: CASRLSGAGNQPQHF

J gene: TRBJ2-5
D gene: -
V gene: TRBV5-1
clone size: -
CDR3 DNA: TGCGCCAGCCGCCCCGGACGGGCCGGAGAGACCCAGTACTTC
CDR3 protein: CASRPGRAGETQYF

J gene: TRBJ1-1
D gene: -
V gene: TRBV5-1
clone size: -
CDR3 DNA: TGCGCCAGCAGTCCTGGACAGCCGAGTGAAGCTTTCTTT
CDR3 protein: CASSPGQPSEAFF

J gene: TRBJ2-1
D gene: -
V gene: TRBV5-6
clone size: -
CDR3 DNA: TGTGCCAGCAGCTCATTTTTTTACGATGAGCAGTTCTTC
CDR3 protein: CASSSFFYDEQFF

J gene: TRBJ1-4
D gene: -
V gene: TRBV29-1
clone size: -
CDR3 DNA: TGCAGCGTTGATACAGGGTGGAATGAAAAACTGTTTTTT
CDR3 protein: CSVDTGWNEKLFF

J gene: TRBJ2-1
D gene: TRBD1
V gene: TRBV12-3/TRBV12-4
clone size: -
CDR3 DNA: TGTGCCAGCGCAGGGGGCCCCTCCTACAATGAGCAGTTCTTC
CDR3 protein: CASAGGPSYNEQFF

J gene: TRBJ2-1
D gene: -
V gene: TRBV5-1
clone size: -
CDR3 DNA: TGCGCCAGCAGCTTGGAATGGTCCTACAATGAGCAGTTCTTC
CDR3 protein: CASSLEWSYNEQFF

J gene: TRBJ2-1
D gene: TRBD1
V gene: TRBV7-2
clone size: -
CDR3 DNA: TGTACCAGCCCCCAGGGGGCTTCGGGAATGAATGAGCAGTTCTTC
CDR3 protein: CTSPQGASGMNEQFF

J gene: TRBJ1-1
D gene: TRBD1
V gene: TRBV7-6
clone size: -
CDR3 DNA: TGTGCCAGCTGCTCGACCTTTCGGACAGGGCGAGTTTTTAACACTGAAGCTTTCTTT
CDR3 protein: CASCSTFRTGRVFNTEAFF

J gene: TRBJ2-7
D gene: -
V gene: TRBV20-1
clone size: -
CDR3 DNA: TGCAGTGTTATCCCCTTGGACGACGGGGTGGGTATTGAGCAGTACTTC
CDR3 protein: CSVIPLDDGVGIEQYF

J gene: TRBJ1-4
D gene: -
V gene: TRBV12-3/TRBV12-4
clone size: -
CDR3 DNA: TGTGCCAGCAGTTTGAGGAGGGGGAAACTGTTTTTT
CDR3 protein: CASSLRRGKLFF

J gene: TRBJ1-5
D gene: -
V gene: TRBV5-5
clone size: -
CDR3 DNA: TGTGCCAGCAGCTTGTTCTTCAGGGACAATCAGCCCCAGCATTTT
CDR3 protein: CASSLFFRDNQPQHF

J gene: TRBJ2-1
D gene: -
V gene: TRBV7-6
clone size: -
CDR3 DNA: TGTGCCAGCAGCTTGTTGGGGTATGAGCAGTTCTTC
CDR3 protein: CASSLLGYEQFF

J gene: TRBJ2-7
D gene: TRBD1
V gene: TRBV12-3/TRBV12-4
clone size: -
CDR3 DNA: TGTGCCAGCAGTTTTCGGCAGGGGGCCGCCGAGCAGTACTTC
CDR3 protein: CASSFRQGAAEQYF